This T cell receptor (beta chain) derives from a study of beta chain features in type 1 diabetes. Study-level points and caveats: Sequencing the cDNA could make cells with high TCR expression show up more than they should. Type 1 diabetes patients had moderately but significantly shorter TCRB CDR3s in all four CD4+ subsets. Type 1 diabetes patients had fewer VDJ junction insertions and more deletions.

The authors reverse transcribed all of the isolated RNA, so sequencing captured expressed TCRB transcripts. Clones were read by immunoSEQ multiplex PCR, and TCRdb kept only the in-frame ones, dropping some. The sample consists of more than 250,000 clones, 20% of them appearing once. As concerns this clone: The antigen is not known.

Germline-derived CDR1 and CDR2 are SGHNT and YYREEE (reference sequence). The CDR3 has 16 residues. V was cut by 4 bases and J by 4 bases, with 17 bases left in between. The receptor comes from a woman aged 40 to 49 with type 1 diabetes. Source material: naive CD4+ T cells from blood. J is TRBJ2-2 and V is TRBV5-4; D possibly corresponds to TRBD2 (5 bases). The CDR3 protein is CASSALVLGSTGELFF. CDR3 nucleotides: TGTGCCAGCAGCGCACTAGTGTTGGGGAGCACCGGGGAGCTGTTTTTT. The full variable domain, rest sourced from reference TRBV5-4 and TRBJ2-2, is ETGVTQSPTHLIKTRGQQVTLRCSSQSGHNTVSWYQQALGQGPQFIFQYYREEENGRGNFPPRFSGLQFPNYSSELNVNALELDDSALYLCASSALVLGSTGELFFGEGSRLTVL.